These 21 T cell receptor beta chains came from one sample sequenced in a study of CD8 T cells in Susac syndrome (dated by TCRdb to the late 2010s). Library preparation used the immunoSEQ multiplex PCR assay. RNA was extracted using the RNeasy kit, and about 0.45 to 1 ug of the RNA was reverse transcribed with random hexamers. The raw public data were reprocessed by TCRdb itself: fastp quality trimming at Q25, MiXCR clonotype calling, in-frame beta chains only. Identical CDR3 protein sequences are pooled into one entry, listed with their most common genes and DNA. Across this sample there are under 200,000 distinct CDR3 sequences, with 95% seen only once. The ten largest clones take up around 0.15% of the sample. Source material: CD8+ T cells from PBMCs. The receptors stem from a human donor with Susac syndrome.

This chain joins TRBV12-3 or TRBV12-4 and TRBJ2-6, with D possibly matching TRBD2 (5 bases). The CDR3 is 16 amino acids. Trimming took 3 bases from V and 1 from J, leaving 10 bases between them. DNA of the CDR3: TGTGCCAGCAGTTTTCGGGGAACTTCTGGGGCCAACGTCCTGACTTTC. The encoded protein is CASSFRGTSGANVLTF.

This chain links TRBV9 with TRBJ2-1, with 7 nucleotides matching TRBD1. The CDR3 is made up of 14 amino acids. The V segment lost 3 bases and the J segment 6 bases; nucleotides outside the gene matches: 6. Germline loops: CDR1 SGDLS, CDR2 YYNGEE. Here the CDR3 reads CASSEATGPNEQFF. Here the CDR3 DNA reads TGTGCCAGCAGCGAAGCGACAGGGCCCAATGAGCAGTTCTTC.

This chain joins TRBV12-5 and TRBJ1-1, with D unresolved. Trimming removed 0 bases from V and 1 base from J, with 0 bases in between. Germline assignment: CDR1 LGHNT and CDR2 FRNRAP. The CDR3 is 12 amino acids. This CDR3 is CASGLVNTEAFF. CDR3 coding DNA: TGTGCTAGTGGTTTGGTGAACACTGAAGCTTTCTTT.

This chain links TRBV7-9 with TRBJ1-1, with D uncertain. Per germline, CDR1 SEHNR and CDR2 FQNEAQ (reference sequence). The CDR3 is 10 residues long. The V end was cut by 5 bases, the J end by 7 bases, with 5 bases between. CDR3 DNA: TGTGCCAGCAGCCTCGATGAAGCTTTCTTT. This sequence encodes CASSLDEAFF.

The chain combines TRBV13 with TRBJ2-3; 7 bases match TRBD2. Germline V CDR1 and CDR2: PRHDT, FYEKMQ (reference sequence). The CDR3 loop spans 14 amino acids. Trimming removed 5 bases from V and 3 bases from J; junction bases left unmatched: 5. DNA for the CDR3: TGTGCCAGCAGCGTCGGGACTAAGACAGATACGCAGTATTTT. Residues: CASSVGTKTDTQYF.

The chain recombines TRBV30 with TRBJ2-7, with TRBD2 identical over 7 bases. This CDR3 region has 13 residues. Trimming took 2 bases from V and 5 from J; bases not matched to a gene: 6. The germline V gene encodes CDR1 GTSNPN and CDR2 SVGIG (reference sequence). The CDR3 nucleotides read TGTGCCTGGAGTCATACTGGGAGGGACGAGCAGTACTTC. As protein: CAWSHTGRDEQYF.

The chain couples TRBV7-9 to TRBJ2-5; the match to TRBD2 covers 9 bases. V lost 1 base, J lost 4 bases, and 4 bases stayed unmatched. Germline assignment: CDR1 SEHNR and CDR2 FQNEAQ (reference sequence). The CDR3 has 15 amino acids. The CDR3, as DNA: TGTGCCAGCAGCTTAGATATAGCGGGAGCAGAGACCCAGTACTTC. Translating gives CASSLDIAGAETQYF. The variable domain in full, with the rest retrieved from reference TRBV7-9 and TRBJ2-5, is DTGVSQNPRHKITKRGQNVTFRCDPISEHNRLYWYRQTLGQGPEFLTYFQNEAQLEKSRLLSDRFSAERPKGSFSTLEIQRTEQGDSAMYLCASSLDIAGAETQYFGPGTRLLVL.

The chain joins TRBV13 to TRBJ1-6, with D uncertain. Trimming removed 0 bases at V and 6 bases at J, with 18 bases between. CDR1 PRHDT and CDR2 FYEKMQ come from the germline V gene (reference sequence). The CDR3 is 18 amino acids. The CDR3 region is CASSLGPLGGEINSPLHF. Here the CDR3 DNA reads TGTGCCAGCAGCTTAGGCCCTCTCGGTGGAGAGATTAATTCACCCCTCCACTTT.

V and J are TRBV5-1 and TRBJ1-6; D unresolved. This CDR3 spans 13 amino acids. V was shortened by 1 base and J by 13 bases, with 12 bases between the two germline ends. The germline CDR1 and CDR2 sequences are SGHRS and YFSETQ. The CDR3 here is CASSLKSYPPLHF. For the CDR3, the DNA is TGCGCCAGCAGCTTGAAATCTTACCCGCCCCTCCACTTT. Supplemented by reference TRBV5-1 and TRBJ1-6, the full variable domain reads KAGVTQTPRYLIKTRGQQVTLSCSPISGHRSVSWYQQTPGQGLQFLFEYFSETQRNKGNFPGRFSGRQFSNSRSEMNVSTLELGDSALYLCASSLKSYPPLHFGNGTRLTVT.

The chain couples TRBV15 to TRBJ2-1, with 8 bases aligning to TRBD2. Germline-derived CDR1 and CDR2 are LNHNV and YYDKDF (reference sequence). The CDR3 spans 13 residues. With V trimmed by 3 bases and J by 5 bases, 0 bases remained unmatched. This CDR3 is CATSSGGDNEQFF. CDR3 nucleotide sequence: TGTGCCACCAGCAGCGGGGGGGACAATGAGCAGTTCTTC.

The CDR3 DNA follows: TGTGCCAGCAGCTTGTCGCGTGAAGAGACCCAGTACTTC. Its translation is CASSLSREETQYF. The chain carries TRBV5-6 and TRBJ2-5, with D uncertain. The CDR3 length is 13 residues. The germline V gene encodes CDR1 SGHDT and CDR2 YYEEEE. Trimming left V 1 base short and J 3 bases short, with 7 bases between.

This chain links TRBV25-1 with TRBJ2-2, with D possibly TRBD2 on 7 matching bases. The V and J ends lost 4 bases and 4 bases respectively, with 16 bases between them. CDR1 and CDR2 from the germline V gene are MGHDK and SYGVNS. The CDR3 consists of 16 residues. This CDR3 reads CASSVSGGVGTGELFF. In DNA form, the CDR3 reads TGTGCCAGCAGTGTTTCGGGGGGCGTCGGCACCGGGGAGCTGTTTTTT.

This clonotype was recorded once. The chain uses TRBV14 and TRBJ2-5; a possible D gene is TRBD2 (6 bases). The germline gives CDR1 SGHDN, CDR2 FVKESK. With 3 bases removed from V and 5 bases from J, the gap between germline ends came to 10 bases. This CDR3 is built from 13 residues. CDR3: CASSHSGGETQYF. CDR3 DNA sequence: TGTGCCAGCAGCCACAGTGGAGGGGAGACCCAGTACTTC.

The J gene is TRBJ1-5, the V gene TRBV2; no reliable D call. The CDR3 runs to 15 residues. Trimming cost V 1 base and J 0 bases, with 7 bases left between them. The germline CDR1 and CDR2 sequences are SNHLY and FYNNEI. The CDR3 DNA sequence: TGTGCCAGCAGTGAAGGGGGTTATAGCAATCAGCCCCAGCATTTT. Its protein product is CASSEGGYSNQPQHF.

The chain couples TRBV29-1 to TRBJ1-1; 7 nucleotides match TRBD1. The germline CDR1 and CDR2 sequences are SQVTM and ANQGSEA. With V trimmed by 3 bases and J by 6 bases, 10 bases remained unmatched. The CDR3 totals 14 residues. CDR3 nucleotides: TGCAGCGTTGACCCGAGACAGGGTTGGGCTGAAGCTTTCTTT. The encoded protein is CSVDPRQGWAEAFF.

This chain connects TRBV9 to TRBJ1-1; D possibly corresponds to TRBD1 (5 bases). Germline CDR1 SGDLS, CDR2 YYNGEE. V lost 4 bases and J 0 bases, leaving 13 bases between the germline ends. The CDR3 is 15 amino acids. DNA for the CDR3: TGTGCCAGCAGCCCCCTGAGACAGTTGAACACTGAAGCTTTCTTT. Translation: CASSPLRQLNTEAFF.

V and J are TRBV29-1 and TRBJ2-6; TRBD2 aligns across 7 bases. There are 15 residues in the CDR3. Germline V gene data show CDR1 as SQVTM and CDR2 as ANQGSEA. The V segment lost 3 bases and the J segment 4 bases; nucleotides outside the gene matches: 6. The CDR3 DNA sequence: TGCAGCGTTGATGAGGCGGGGGACGGGGCCAACGTCCTGACTTTC. Its protein product is CSVDEAGDGANVLTF.

Remarks on this clonotype: Compared with germline, one end of the junction differs, possibly owing to a read error. The chain combines TRBV13 with TRBJ2-7, with TRBD2 identical over 8 bases. Germline V gives CDR1 PRHDT, CDR2 FYEKMQ (reference sequence). CDR3 length: 16 amino acids. CDR3 amino acids: CASSLGGAGGTYEQYF. The CDR3 region has the DNA TGTGCCAGCAGCCTAGGGGGGGCGGGAGGAACCTACGAGCAGTACTTC.

The rearrangement uses TRBV20-1 and TRBJ1-5; TRBD1 is a possible D gene (6 bases). The CDR3 consists of 15 residues. The germline CDR1 and CDR2 sequences are DFQATT and SNEGSKA (reference sequence). With 0 bases removed from V and 4 bases from J, the gap between germline ends came to 13 bases. The CDR3 reads CSARDLGQTNQPQHF. In DNA form, the CDR3 reads TGCAGTGCTAGAGATCTAGGACAGACGAATCAGCCCCAGCATTTT.

The chain employs TRBV19 and TRBJ1-2; possibly TRBD1 for D (6 bases). This CDR3 is 12 amino acids long. V gave up 10 bases and J gave up 7 bases, with 16 bases separating them. The germline V gene has CDR1 LNHDA and CDR2 SQIVND (reference sequence). The CDR3 coding sequence is TGTGCCACCCCGGGAGGGGGTCGTGGCTACACCTTC. Its translation: CATPGGGRGYTF.

V usage is TRBV19 and J usage is TRBJ2-3, with D possibly matching TRBD2 (6 bases). CDR1 is LNHDA and CDR2 is SQIVND in the germline V gene (reference sequence). The CDR3 covers 15 residues. Trimming left V 7 bases short and J 0 bases short, with 14 bases between. This chain's CDR3 is CASTSGLWSTDTQYF. Here the CDR3 DNA reads TGTGCCAGTACCTCGGGACTGTGGAGCACAGATACGCAGTATTTT. Drawing the rest from reference TRBV19 and TRBJ2-3, the complete variable domain is DGGITQSPKYLFRKEGQNVTLSCEQNLNHDAMYWYRQDPGQGLRLIYYSQIVNDFQKGDIAEGYSVSREKKESFPLTVTSAQKNPTAFYLCASTSGLWSTDTQYFGPGTRLTVL.